Sequencing of this T cell receptor (beta chain) was carried out in a study of monozygotic twins with inflammatory bowel disease. For each CDR3 protein, TCRdb gives one entry from its re-call of the 5' RACE reads, without DNA. The sample table sets out approximately 400,000 distinct CDR3 sequences. The CDR3 runs to 16 residues. Material: blood. The TCR was taken from a human donor with ulcerative colitis or Crohn's disease, or a healthy co-twin of an affected twin (not recorded which). This chain links TRBV12-3 or TRBV12-4 with TRBJ2-1; as DNA is missing, the TRBD1 call by TCRdb cannot be tested. The CDR3 protein is CASRTTDRAIYNEQFF.